The 2 T cell receptor beta chains presented below share a single source sample, sequenced in a study of cytomegalovirus exposure and HLA in healthy donors. The PCR had 60 Vbeta and 13 Jbeta primers. Generated by immunoSEQ multiplex PCR, the TCRdb table keeps only in-frame clones and is missing some. The sample records 150,000 to 200,000 clones, 75% to 80% being singletons. Material: PBMCs. Every receptor here comes from a man aged 45-60 years in good health and CMV-seropositive.

The sample holds a few counts of this clone. V and J are TRBV5-1 and TRBJ2-7; 8 positions match TRBD1. The CDR3 extends over 15 amino acids. Germline V CDR1 and CDR2: SGHRS, YFSETQ. Trimming at V came to 1 base and at J to 4 bases, leaving 7 bases not matched to a gene. The CDR3, as DNA: TGCGCCAGCAGCTTGACTGCAGGGGGCGGGTACGAGCAGTACTTC. This gives the protein CASSLTAGGGYEQYF.

This chain links TRBV5-5 with TRBJ1-6; TRBD1 matches at 11 bases. Germline V gene sequence: CDR1 SGHKS, CDR2 YYEKEE (reference sequence). V shed 4 bases, J shed 7 bases, and the junction held 7 bases outside the gene matches. The length of the CDR3 is 16 residues. CDR3 amino acids: CASSQDRGRGNSPLHF. CDR3 bases: TGTGCCAGCAGCCAGGACAGGGGGCGTGGGAATTCACCCCTCCACTTT.